The 8 T cell receptor beta chains reported below all come from one sample, sequenced in a study of blood T cells in healthy people across ages. Sample-barcoded 5' priming and a J-beta primer mix drove a second PCR of 7 to 11 cycles. One entry per CDR3 protein results from TCRdb running MiXCR on the 5' RACE reads. The sample holds roughly 720,000 distinct CDR3 sequences, less than 70% seen once. The sample was blood. These receptor sequences come from an older man in good health.

V is TRBV25-1 and J is TRBJ2-2; D is ambiguous. V was shortened by 1 base and J by 0 bases, with 6 bases between the two germline ends. Germline CDR1 reads MGHDK; CDR2 reads SYGVNS. The CDR3 covers 15 residues. The CDR3 coding sequence is TGTGCCAGCAGTGAATTCCCCGCGAACACCGGGGAGCTGTTTTTT. As protein: CASSEFPANTGELFF.

V is TRBV20-1 and J is TRBJ2-1, with 13 positions matching TRBD2. J gave up 8 bases and V 6 bases, and 13 bases lay outside the gene matches. Germline V lookup: CDR1 DFQATT, CDR2 SNEGSKA (reference sequence). The CDR3 covers 16 residues. The CDR3 DNA reads as TGCAGTGCCCCTGAGGGGGGACTAGCGGGAAAGGATGAGCAGTTCTTC. Translating gives CSAPEGGLAGKDEQFF.

This clonotype was seen a few times. The chain uses TRBV2 and TRBJ2-5; the D gene is possibly TRBD2 (6 bases). The CDR3 totals 14 residues. CDR1 and CDR2 from the germline V gene are SNHLY and FYNNEI. The V gene lost 8 bases and the J gene lost 5 bases, with 18 bases spanning the gap. CDR3 nucleotides: TGTGCCAGCTCGATCGGAGGGTTGGCGGAGACCCAGTACTTC. This translates into CASSIGGLAETQYF.

This chain links TRBV12-3 or TRBV12-4 with TRBJ2-1; 8 nucleotides agree with TRBD1. The J segment lost 7 bases and the V segment lost 1 base, leaving 3 bases of the junction unmatched. The CDR3 sequence is 14 residues long. CDR3 sequence (DNA): TGTGCCAGCAGTTTAGTCCAGGGGGCTAATGAGCAGTTCTTC. It translates to CASSLVQGANEQFF.

The chain joins TRBV7-2 to TRBJ1-2, with 8 bases matching TRBD1. V was clipped by 5 bases and J by 8 bases; unmatched bases: 7. CDR3 length: 13 amino acids. In germline, CDR1 is SGHTA, CDR2 FQGNSA. CDR3 DNA: TGTGCCAGCAGCCCGACAGGGGTGGTGGGCTACACCTTC. Translating it yields CASSPTGVVGYTF.

There are a few counts of this clonotype. The J gene is TRBJ2-7, the V gene TRBV11-2; tentatively, D is TRBD2 (6 bases). Germline V gene sequence: CDR1 SGHAT, CDR2 FQNNGV. The CDR3 has 17 amino acids. Trimming took 5 bases from V and 0 from J, leaving 20 bases between them. Here the CDR3 DNA reads TGTGCCAGCAGCACGACTAGGTTCCCTCCCAGCTCCTACGAGCAGTACTTC. Its protein product is CASSTTRFPPSSYEQYF.

This clonotype was picked up a small number of times. The rearrangement joins TRBV6-2 or TRBV6-3 to TRBJ1-1; no reliable D call. The germline V and J ends were trimmed by 2 bases and 4 bases, with 11 bases remaining between them. There are 14 residues in the CDR3. Germline V gene lookup returns CDR1 MNHEY and CDR2 SVGEGT. The DNA of the CDR3 is TGTGCCAGCAGTTACGGTTTAAGATCCACTGAAGCTTTCTTT. It translates to CASSYGLRSTEAFF.

The chain has TRBV27 and TRBJ2-1; tentative D call: TRBD2 (5 bases). V shed 6 bases and J shed 0 bases, with 18 bases lying between them. CDR1 and CDR2 from the germline V gene are MNHEY and SMNVEV (reference sequence). The CDR3 spans 17 residues. The CDR3 coding sequence is TGTGCCAGCAGCCCCCCGAGGGCGGTTAGCTCCTACAATGAGCAGTTCTTC. This codes for CASSPPRAVSSYNEQFF.